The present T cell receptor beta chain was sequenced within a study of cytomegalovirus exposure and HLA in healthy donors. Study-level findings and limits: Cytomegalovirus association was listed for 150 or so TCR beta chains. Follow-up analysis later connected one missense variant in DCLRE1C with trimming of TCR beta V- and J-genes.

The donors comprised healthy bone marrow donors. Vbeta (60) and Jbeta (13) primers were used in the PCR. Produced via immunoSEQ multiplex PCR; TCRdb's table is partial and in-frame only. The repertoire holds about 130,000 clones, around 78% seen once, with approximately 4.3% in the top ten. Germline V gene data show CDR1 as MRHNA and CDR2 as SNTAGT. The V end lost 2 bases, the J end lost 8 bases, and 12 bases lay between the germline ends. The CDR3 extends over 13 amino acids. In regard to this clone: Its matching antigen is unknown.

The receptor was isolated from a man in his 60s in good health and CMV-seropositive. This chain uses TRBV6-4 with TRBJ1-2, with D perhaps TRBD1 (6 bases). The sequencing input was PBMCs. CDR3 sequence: CASSDQITGGYTF. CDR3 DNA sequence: TGTGCCAGCAGTGACCAGATAACAGGGGGCTACACCTTC.